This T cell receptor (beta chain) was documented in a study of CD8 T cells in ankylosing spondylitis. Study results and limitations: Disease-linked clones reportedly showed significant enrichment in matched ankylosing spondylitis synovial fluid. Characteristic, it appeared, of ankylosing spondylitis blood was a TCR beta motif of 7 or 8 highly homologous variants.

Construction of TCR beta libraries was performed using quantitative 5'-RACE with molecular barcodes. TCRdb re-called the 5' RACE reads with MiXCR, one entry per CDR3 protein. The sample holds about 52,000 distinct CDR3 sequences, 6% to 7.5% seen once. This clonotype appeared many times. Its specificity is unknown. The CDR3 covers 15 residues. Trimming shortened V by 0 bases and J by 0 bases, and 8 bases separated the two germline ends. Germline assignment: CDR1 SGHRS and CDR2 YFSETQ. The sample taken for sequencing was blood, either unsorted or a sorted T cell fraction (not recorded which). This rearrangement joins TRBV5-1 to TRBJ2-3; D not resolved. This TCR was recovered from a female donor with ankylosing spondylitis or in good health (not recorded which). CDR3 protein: CASSLGHRSTDTQYF. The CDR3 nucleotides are TGCGCCAGCAGCTTGGGGCACCGTAGCACAGATACGCAGTATTTT.